This entry lists 13 T cell receptor beta chains sequenced from one sample in a study of T cell responses to AZD1222 COVID-19 vaccine. Data came from immunoSEQ multiplex PCR; TCRdb stores just in-frame clones and leaves some out. The profile shows 130,000 or so clones, 85% to 95% of them singletons. The sample consisted of peripheral blood, taken on day 0 of MenACWY control vaccination. The receptor set was obtained from an adult in good health.

This clone showed up just once. The V gene is TRBV6-6, the J gene TRBJ1-2; TRBD1 agrees at 7 bases. The CDR3 runs 13 residues. J was trimmed by 9 bases and V by 4 bases; bases with no gene match: 8. CDR1 is MNHNY and CDR2 is SVGAGI in the germline V gene (reference sequence). CDR3 nucleotide sequence: TGTGCCAGCAGTTTCCCCGACAGGGCAAGCTACACCTTC. It yields the protein CASSFPDRASYTF.

The chain has TRBV21-1 and TRBJ1-5. TRBV21-1 is deemed a pseudogene. This CDR3 region has 17 residues. The CDR3 region is CASSTGAGKNSNQPQHF. The CDR3 DNA follows: TGTGCCAGCAGCACCGGGGCAGGGAAGAATAGCAATCAGCCCCAGCATTTT.

The chain has TRBV9 and TRBJ1-2; D call uncertain. The germline V and J ends were trimmed by 0 bases and 6 bases, with 15 bases remaining between them. CDR3 length: 15 residues. Germline lookup yields CDR1 SGDLS and CDR2 YYNGEE. CDR3: CASSVVAGGPDGYTF. In DNA form, the CDR3 reads TGTGCCAGCAGCGTAGTGGCGGGAGGGCCCGATGGCTACACCTTC. Full variable domain (missing parts from reference TRBV9 and TRBJ1-2): DSGVTQTPKHLITATGQRVTLRCSPRSGDLSVYWYQQSLDQGLQFLIQYYNGEERAKGNILERFSAQQFPDLHSELNLSSLELGDSALYFCASSVVAGGPDGYTFGSGTRLTVV.

DNA of the CDR3: TGCGCCAGCAGCTTGGACGCGGCAGACTATAATTCACCCCTCCACTTT. Translating gives CASSLDAADYNSPLHF. The chain is built from TRBV5-1 and TRBJ1-6; D ambiguous. CDR1 SGHRS and CDR2 YFSETQ come from the germline V gene. This CDR3 comprises 16 residues. V was clipped by 0 bases and J by 3 bases, with 10 bases between them.

The chain combines TRBV5-1 with TRBJ1-1; D possibly corresponds to TRBD1 (6 bases). Germline V CDR1 and CDR2: SGHRS, YFSETQ. Trimming pared 1 base from V and 6 bases from J, leaving 10 bases between. The CDR3 runs to 13 residues. The CDR3, as DNA: TGCGCCAGCAGCTTGCCAGGGGTTGCTGAAGCTTTCTTT. Translating it yields CASSLPGVAEAFF.

The V call is TRBV19, the J call TRBJ2-4; tentative D call: TRBD1 (6 bases). Germline values: CDR1 LNHDA, CDR2 SQIVND (reference sequence). V lost 4 bases and J 7 bases, leaving 11 bases between the germline ends. The CDR3 runs 13 residues. CDR3 DNA: TGTGCCAGTAGTAAAGACAGGAAGAACATTCAGTACTTC. Encoded protein: CASSKDRKNIQYF.

The CDR3 here is CASGGQVNTGELFF. CDR3 sequence (DNA): TGCGCCAGCGGGGGACAGGTTAACACCGGGGAGCTGTTTTTT. V gene TRBV5-1 combines with J gene TRBJ2-2; 8 nucleotides match TRBD1. CDR1 is SGHRS, CDR2 YFSETQ, per germline. The V gene end was trimmed by 7 bases and the J gene end by 2 bases; junction bases not matched to a gene: 4. The CDR3 runs to 14 residues.

This sequence joins TRBV9 and TRBJ1-6; D unresolved. Germline V gene lookup returns CDR1 SGDLS and CDR2 YYNGEE. The CDR3 runs 13 residues. V was cut by 1 base and J by 8 bases, with 7 bases left in between. CDR3 amino acids: CASSVRWDSPLHF. The DNA for the CDR3 is TGTGCCAGCAGCGTAAGGTGGGATTCACCCCTCCACTTT.

This clone was seen just once. The chain's CDR3 is CASSPTRSAPEQYF. CDR3 DNA sequence: TGCGCCAGCAGCCCAACAAGGAGTGCTCCCGAGCAGTACTTC. This rearrangement joins TRBV4-3 to TRBJ2-7; D is unresolved. Trimming removed 4 bases at V and 6 bases at J, with 16 bases between. Germline V gene lookup returns CDR1 LGHNA and CDR2 YSLEER. The CDR3 sequence is 14 residues long.

The chain couples TRBV5-1 to TRBJ1-2; D is uncertain. Germline V gives CDR1 SGHRS, CDR2 YFSETQ. The CDR3 is 12 residues long. V lost 0 bases and J lost 10, with 10 bases in between. The CDR3: CASSLDSGPYTF. Written as DNA, the CDR3 is TGCGCCAGCAGCTTGGACAGTGGGCCCTACACCTTC.

V and J are TRBV19 and TRBJ1-2, with D unresolved. The CDR3 contains 13 residues. Germline V gene sequence: CDR1 LNHDA, CDR2 SQIVND (reference sequence). Trimming pared 1 base from V and 4 bases from J, leaving 7 bases between. This chain's CDR3 is CASSIAPGYGYTF. The CDR3 bases are TGTGCCAGTAGTATAGCACCTGGCTATGGCTACACCTTC.

This clone was seen a single time. The chain uses TRBV9 and TRBJ2-5; 7 nucleotides agree with TRBD1. There are 15 residues in the CDR3. The V gene's germline CDR1 is SGDLS and CDR2 YYNGEE. V was clipped by 4 bases and J by 5 bases; unmatched bases: 11. CDR3 residues: CASSIRQGPRETQYF. The CDR3 nucleotides read TGTGCCAGCAGCATACGACAGGGTCCCCGTGAGACCCAGTACTTC.

The chain joins TRBV9 to TRBJ1-1, with unresolved D. V lost 0 bases and J lost 0, with 6 bases in between. The CDR3 runs 14 residues. Germline lookup yields CDR1 SGDLS and CDR2 YYNGEE. CDR3 loop: CASSVDPLNTEAFF. The CDR3 DNA reads TGTGCCAGCAGCGTAGACCCCTTGAACACTGAAGCTTTCTTT.